One sample yielded the 6 T cell receptor beta chains listed below, sequenced in a study of cytomegalovirus exposure and HLA in healthy donors. 13 Jbeta primers and 60 Vbeta primers were used for the PCR. Data came from immunoSEQ multiplex PCR; TCRdb stores just in-frame clones and leaves some out. The sample yields 150,000 to 200,000 clones, 75% seen once. Sequenced sample: PBMCs. These receptors all come from a woman in her fifties or sixties in good health and CMV-seropositive.

This sequence joins TRBV19 and TRBJ2-5; tentatively, D is TRBD2 (5 bases). The germline CDR1 and CDR2 sequences are LNHDA and SQIVND (reference sequence). V gave up 1 base and J gave up 5 bases, with 11 bases separating them. There are 14 residues in the CDR3. The CDR3 nucleotides read TGTGCCAGTAGTATAGCGGGGAGAACTGAGACCCAGTACTTC. Translation gives CASSIAGRTETQYF.

The chain joins TRBV7-9 to TRBJ2-1; 7 positions agree with TRBD1. Looked up from germline, CDR1 is SEHNR and CDR2 is FQNEAQ (reference sequence). This CDR3 is 14 amino acids long. Trimming cost V 5 bases and J 5 bases; bases outside gene matches: 6. The CDR3 sequence: CASSRGLQNNEQFF. CDR3 sequence (DNA): TGTGCCAGCAGCAGGGGGCTCCAAAACAATGAGCAGTTCTTC.

The rearrangement uses TRBV5-8 and TRBJ2-5, with 7 bases identical to TRBD2. This CDR3 is built from 16 residues. Trimming took 0 bases from V and 4 from J; bases not matched to a gene: 9. Germline values: CDR1 SGHTS, CDR2 YDEGEE. CDR3 nucleotide sequence: TGTGCCAGCAGCTTGGCTTTGGGGGGGTTCGGAGAGACCCAGTACTTC. Translating it yields CASSLALGGFGETQYF.

Concerning this clone itself: One junction end disagrees with the germline gene, perhaps due to a read error. The chain combines TRBV11-1 with TRBJ1-1; tentatively, D is TRBD1 (5 bases). Germline V gene data show CDR1 as SGHAT and CDR2 as FQDESV (reference sequence). CDR3 length: 13 residues. The CDR3 DNA reads TGTGCCGGCAGCTTACTCAGGGAGGGCTTGGCTTTCTTT. Amino acid sequence: CAGSLLREGLAFF.

The chain has TRBV7-6 and TRBJ2-1, with 10 bases fitting TRBD2. Germline CDR1 reads SGHVS; CDR2 reads FNYEAQ. The CDR3 loop spans 15 amino acids. Trimming cost V 5 bases and J 4 bases; bases outside gene matches: 5. CDR3 protein: CASSNSGGPYNEQFF. The CDR3 DNA reads as TGTGCCAGCAGCAATAGCGGGGGGCCATACAATGAGCAGTTCTTC.

This clone has a single count. The chain is built from TRBV30 and TRBJ2-5, with 8 bases lining up with TRBD1. V shed 0 bases, J shed 11 bases, and the junction held 11 bases outside the gene matches. The CDR3 is made up of 14 amino acids. The germline V gene encodes CDR1 GTSNPN and CDR2 SVGIG (reference sequence). The CDR3 nucleotides are TGTGCCTGGAGTGTACCAGGGGGCGAACGACAGCAGTACTTC. Its translation is CAWSVPGGERQQYF.